A selection of T cell receptor beta chains follows, all from one sample in a study of identical twins. TCRdb reprocessed the 5' RACE reads via MiXCR and lists one record per CDR3 protein. The sample records roughly 200,000 distinct CDR3 sequences, roughly 15% being singletons. Another study also made use of these data, one on T cells expressing NK-cell markers.

Input material: CD8+ T cells sorted from blood. The receptors were gathered from a woman aged 18 to 35 in good health. Each CDR3 is given with its conserved first and last residue.

J gene	V gene	CDR3 length	CDR3 protein
TRBJ1-2	TRBV3-1	15	CASSQDRETGDGYTF
TRBJ1-2	TRBV6-1	13	CASSEDRWSGYTF
TRBJ2-3	TRBV3-1	16	CASSLRTSGSTDTQYF
TRBJ2-7	TRBV7-9	15	CASSLASVSSYEQYF
TRBJ2-1	TRBV6-1	14	CASGPGLAGYEQFF
TRBJ2-1	TRBV7-2	15	CASSLLTSGSNEQFF
TRBJ2-7	TRBV7-8	15	CASSLEGAGDYEQYF
TRBJ2-7	TRBV10-2	13	CASRGGVRGEQYF
TRBJ1-5	TRBV20-1	15	CSARGTGEGNQPQHF
TRBJ2-5	TRBV20-1	15	CSAPMTTTTQETQYF
TRBJ2-1	TRBV7-2	16	CASSFGLAKISDEQFF
TRBJ2-7	TRBV4-1	16	CASSQVLGANYYEQYF
TRBJ2-3	TRBV20-1	14	CSATIAGGQDTQYF
TRBJ2-7	TRBV7-9	13	CASSATGDYEQYF
TRBJ2-7	TRBV4-3	15	CASSQGASGAYEQYF